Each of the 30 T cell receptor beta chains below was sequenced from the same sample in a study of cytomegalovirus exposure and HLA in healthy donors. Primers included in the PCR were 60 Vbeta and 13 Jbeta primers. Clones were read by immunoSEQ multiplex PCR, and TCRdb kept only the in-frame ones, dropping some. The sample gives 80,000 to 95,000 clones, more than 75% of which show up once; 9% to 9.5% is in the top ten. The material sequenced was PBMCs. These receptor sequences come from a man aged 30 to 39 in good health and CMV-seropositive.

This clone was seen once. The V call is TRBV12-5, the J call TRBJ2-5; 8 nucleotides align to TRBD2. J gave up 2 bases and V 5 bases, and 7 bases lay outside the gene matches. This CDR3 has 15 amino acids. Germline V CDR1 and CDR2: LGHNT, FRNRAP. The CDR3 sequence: CASGVRLAGQETQYF. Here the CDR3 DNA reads TGTGCTAGTGGTGTCCGGTTAGCGGGGCAAGAGACCCAGTACTTC.

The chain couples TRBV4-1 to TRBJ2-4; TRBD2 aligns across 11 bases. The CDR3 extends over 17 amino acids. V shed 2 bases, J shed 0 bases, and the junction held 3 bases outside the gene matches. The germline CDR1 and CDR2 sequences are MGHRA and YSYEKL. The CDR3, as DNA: TGCGCCAGCAGCCAACCGGGACTAGCGGTAGCCAAAAACATTCAGTACTTC. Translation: CASSQPGLAVAKNIQYF.

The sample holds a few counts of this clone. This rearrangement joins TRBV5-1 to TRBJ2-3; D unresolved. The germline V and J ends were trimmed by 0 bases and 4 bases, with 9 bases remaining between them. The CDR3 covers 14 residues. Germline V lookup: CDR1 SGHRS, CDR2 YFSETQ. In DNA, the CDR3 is TGCGCCAGCAGCTTGGAAAGCCGCGCAGATACGCAGTATTTT. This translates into CASSLESRADTQYF.

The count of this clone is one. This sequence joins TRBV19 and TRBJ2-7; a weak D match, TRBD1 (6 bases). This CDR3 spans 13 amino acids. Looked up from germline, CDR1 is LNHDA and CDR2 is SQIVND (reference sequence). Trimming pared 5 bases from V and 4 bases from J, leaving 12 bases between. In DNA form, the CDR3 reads TGTGCCAGTAGTTACACAGGGTCTTACGAGCAGTACTTC. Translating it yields CASSYTGSYEQYF.

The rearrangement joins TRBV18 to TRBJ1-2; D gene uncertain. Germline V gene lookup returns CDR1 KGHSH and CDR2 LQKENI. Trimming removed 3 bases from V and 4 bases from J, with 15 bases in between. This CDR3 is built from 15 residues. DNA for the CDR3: TGTGCCAGCTCACCCGAGTTGGTTTTGCGCTATGGCTACACCTTC. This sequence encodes CASSPELVLRYGYTF.

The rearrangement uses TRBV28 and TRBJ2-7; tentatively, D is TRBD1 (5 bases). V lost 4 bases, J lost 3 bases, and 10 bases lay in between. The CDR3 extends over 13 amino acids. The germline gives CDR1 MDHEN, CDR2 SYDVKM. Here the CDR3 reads CASSSQGNYEQYF. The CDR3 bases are TGTGCCAGCAGTTCCCAGGGAAACTACGAGCAGTACTTC.

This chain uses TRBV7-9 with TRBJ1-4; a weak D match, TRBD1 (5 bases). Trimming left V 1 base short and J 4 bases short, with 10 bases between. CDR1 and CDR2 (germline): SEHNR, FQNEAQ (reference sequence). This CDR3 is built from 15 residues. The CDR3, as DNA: TGTGCCAGCAGCTTAGACGGGGGAATTAATGAAAAACTGTTTTTT. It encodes CASSLDGGINEKLFF.

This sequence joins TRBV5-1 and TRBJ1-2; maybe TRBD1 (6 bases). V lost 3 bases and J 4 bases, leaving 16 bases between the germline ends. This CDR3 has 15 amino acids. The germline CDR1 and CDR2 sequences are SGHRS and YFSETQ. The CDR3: CASSSRGGGGYGYTF. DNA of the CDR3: TGCGCCAGCAGCTCAAGGGGGGGCGGCGGCTATGGCTACACCTTC.

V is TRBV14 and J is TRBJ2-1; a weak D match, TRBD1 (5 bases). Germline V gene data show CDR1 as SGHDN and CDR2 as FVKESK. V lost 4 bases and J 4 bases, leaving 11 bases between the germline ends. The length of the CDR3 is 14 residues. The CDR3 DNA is TGTGCCAGCAGCCCATTCCAGGGATACAATGAGCAGTTCTTC. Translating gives CASSPFQGYNEQFF.

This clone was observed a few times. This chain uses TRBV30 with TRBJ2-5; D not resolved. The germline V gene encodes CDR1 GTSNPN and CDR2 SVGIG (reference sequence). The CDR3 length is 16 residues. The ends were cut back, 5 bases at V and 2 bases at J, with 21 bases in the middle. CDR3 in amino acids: CAWRQTMTELQETQYF. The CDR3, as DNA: TGTGCCTGGCGCCAAACTATGACGGAATTGCAAGAGACCCAGTACTTC.

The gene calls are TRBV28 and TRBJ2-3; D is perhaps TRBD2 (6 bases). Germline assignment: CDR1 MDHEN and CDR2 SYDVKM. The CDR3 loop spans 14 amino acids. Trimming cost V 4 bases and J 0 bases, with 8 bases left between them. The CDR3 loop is CASSWRVSTDTQYF. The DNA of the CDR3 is TGTGCCAGCAGTTGGAGGGTTAGCACAGATACGCAGTATTTT.

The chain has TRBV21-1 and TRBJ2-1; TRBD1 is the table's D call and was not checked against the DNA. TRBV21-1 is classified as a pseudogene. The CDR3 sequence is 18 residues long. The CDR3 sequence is CASTARGDRALHRIEQFF. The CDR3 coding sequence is TGTGCCAGCACCGCTAGAGGGGACAGAGCCCTACATCGGATTGAGCAGTTCTTC.

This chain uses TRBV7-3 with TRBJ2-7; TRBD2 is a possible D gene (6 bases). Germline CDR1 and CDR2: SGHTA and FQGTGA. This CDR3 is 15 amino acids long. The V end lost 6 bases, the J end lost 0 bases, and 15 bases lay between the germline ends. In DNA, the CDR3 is TGTGCCAGCAGTCTGTCGGGAGCCGTCTCCTACGAGCAGTACTTC. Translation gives CASSLSGAVSYEQYF.

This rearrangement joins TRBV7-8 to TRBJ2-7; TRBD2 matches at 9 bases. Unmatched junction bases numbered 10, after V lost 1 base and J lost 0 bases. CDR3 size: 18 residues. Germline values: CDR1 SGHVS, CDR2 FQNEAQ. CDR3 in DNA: TGTGCCAGCAGCTTAGAGTTGACTAGCGGTATATCCTCCTACGAGCAGTACTTC. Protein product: CASSLELTSGISSYEQYF.

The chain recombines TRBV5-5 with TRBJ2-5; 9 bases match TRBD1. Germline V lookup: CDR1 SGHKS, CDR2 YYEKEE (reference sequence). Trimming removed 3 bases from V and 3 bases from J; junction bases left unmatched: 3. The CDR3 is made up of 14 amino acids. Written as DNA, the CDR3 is TGTGCCAGCAGCTCGGGACAGGGTAAAGAGACCCAGTACTTC. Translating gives CASSSGQGKETQYF.

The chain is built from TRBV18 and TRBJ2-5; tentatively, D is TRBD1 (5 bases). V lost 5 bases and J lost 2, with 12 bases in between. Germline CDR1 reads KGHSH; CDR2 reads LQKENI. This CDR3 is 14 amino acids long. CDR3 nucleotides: TGTGCCAGCTCATCGACAGCTATTCAAGAGACCCAGTACTTC. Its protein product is CASSSTAIQETQYF.

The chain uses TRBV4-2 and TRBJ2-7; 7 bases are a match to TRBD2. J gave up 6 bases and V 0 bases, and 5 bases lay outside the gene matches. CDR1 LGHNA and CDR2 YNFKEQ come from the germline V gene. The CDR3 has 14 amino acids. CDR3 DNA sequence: TGTGCCAGCAGCCAAGAGGGGGGGTGGGCCGAGCAGTACTTC. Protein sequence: CASSQEGGWAEQYF.

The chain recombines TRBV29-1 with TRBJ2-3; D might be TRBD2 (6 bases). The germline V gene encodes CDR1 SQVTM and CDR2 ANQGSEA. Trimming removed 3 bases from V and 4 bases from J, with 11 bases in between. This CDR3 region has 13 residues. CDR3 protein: CSVDRRVADTQYF. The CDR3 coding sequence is TGCAGCGTTGACCGGAGGGTGGCAGATACGCAGTATTTT.

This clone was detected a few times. CDR3 DNA: TGTGCCAGCAGAGAGACAGGGACTTCTTATGGCTACACCTTC. This encodes CASRETGTSYGYTF. This chain uses TRBV6-5 with TRBJ1-2, with 7 bases identical to TRBD1. Germline assignment: CDR1 MNHEY and CDR2 SVGAGI. J gave up 5 bases and V 6 bases, and 9 bases lay outside the gene matches. This CDR3 has 14 amino acids.

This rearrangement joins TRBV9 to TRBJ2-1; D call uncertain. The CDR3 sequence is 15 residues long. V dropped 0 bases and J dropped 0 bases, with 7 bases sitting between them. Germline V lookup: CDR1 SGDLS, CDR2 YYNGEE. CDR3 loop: CASSVDSHSYNEQFF. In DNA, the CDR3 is TGTGCCAGCAGCGTAGACTCGCACTCCTACAATGAGCAGTTCTTC.

The CDR3 DNA follows: TGTGCCAGCAGCCCACCCCCTGCGGGCAGACATGGCTACACCTTC. Protein: CASSPPPAGRHGYTF. The V call is TRBV5-4, the J call TRBJ1-2; D not certain. Trimming left V 4 bases short and J 6 bases short, with 19 bases between. The germline gives CDR1 SGHNT, CDR2 YYREEE (reference sequence). The length of the CDR3 is 15 residues.

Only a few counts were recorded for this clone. CDR3 DNA sequence: TGTGCCAGCAGTTACTCAGCGGGAGGAGTAACAGATACGCAGTATTTT. Its protein product is CASSYSAGGVTDTQYF. V is TRBV6-5 and J is TRBJ2-3, with TRBD2 matching over 9 bases. In germline, CDR1 is MNHEY, CDR2 SVGAGI. The CDR3 length is 16 residues. Germline trimming cut 0 bases from V and 3 bases from J; bases unmatched to any gene: 4.

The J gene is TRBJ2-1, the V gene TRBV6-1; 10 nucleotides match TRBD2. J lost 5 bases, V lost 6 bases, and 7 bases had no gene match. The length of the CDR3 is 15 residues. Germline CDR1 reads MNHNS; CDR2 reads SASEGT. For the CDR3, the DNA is TGTGCCAGCAGGGAACTAGCGGGATACAACAATGAGCAGTTCTTC. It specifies CASRELAGYNNEQFF.

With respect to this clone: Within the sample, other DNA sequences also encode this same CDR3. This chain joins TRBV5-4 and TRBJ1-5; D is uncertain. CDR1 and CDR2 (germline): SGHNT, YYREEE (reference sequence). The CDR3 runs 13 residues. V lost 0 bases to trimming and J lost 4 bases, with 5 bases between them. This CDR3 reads CASSLDPNQPQHF. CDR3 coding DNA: TGTGCCAGCAGCTTGGATCCGAATCAGCCCCAGCATTTT.

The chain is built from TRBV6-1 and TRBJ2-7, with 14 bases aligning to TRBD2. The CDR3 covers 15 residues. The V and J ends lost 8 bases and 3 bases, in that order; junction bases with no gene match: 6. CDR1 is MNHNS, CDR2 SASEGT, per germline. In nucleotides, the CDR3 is TGTGCCAGCCACTCAGGGACTAGCGGGAGCTACGAGCAGTACTTC. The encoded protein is CASHSGTSGSYEQYF.

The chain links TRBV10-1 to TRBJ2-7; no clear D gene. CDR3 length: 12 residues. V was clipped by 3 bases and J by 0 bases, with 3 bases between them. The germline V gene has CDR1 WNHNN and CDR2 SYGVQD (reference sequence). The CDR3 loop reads CASSDYSYEQYF. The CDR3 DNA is TGCGCCAGCAGTGACTACTCCTACGAGCAGTACTTC.

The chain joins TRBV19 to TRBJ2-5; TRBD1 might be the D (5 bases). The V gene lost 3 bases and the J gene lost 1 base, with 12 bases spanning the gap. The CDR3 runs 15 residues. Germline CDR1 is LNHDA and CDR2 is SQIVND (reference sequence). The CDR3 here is CASSMNRPPQETQYF. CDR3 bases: TGTGCCAGTAGTATGAACAGGCCTCCCCAAGAGACCCAGTACTTC.

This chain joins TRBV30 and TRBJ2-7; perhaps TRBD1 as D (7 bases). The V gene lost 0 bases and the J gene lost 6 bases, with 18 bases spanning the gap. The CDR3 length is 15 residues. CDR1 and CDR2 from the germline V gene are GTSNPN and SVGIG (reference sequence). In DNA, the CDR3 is TGTGCCTGGAGTGTAGGCCAGGGGGACTGGAGCGAGCAGTACTTC. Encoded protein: CAWSVGQGDWSEQYF. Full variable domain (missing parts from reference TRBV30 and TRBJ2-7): SQTIHQWPATLVQPVGSPLSLECTVEGTSNPNLYWYRQAAGRGLQLLFYSVGIGQISSEVPQNLSASRPQDRQFILSSKKLLLSDSGFYLCAWSVGQGDWSEQYFGPGTRLTVT.

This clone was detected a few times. As DNA, the CDR3 is TGCGCCAGCAGCCAAGTCGCTCAGGGAGGGTATGGCTACACCTTC. Amino acid sequence: CASSQVAQGGYGYTF. The V call is TRBV4-1, the J call TRBJ1-2, with TRBD1 as a possible D gene (5 bases). CDR1 MGHRA and CDR2 YSYEKL come from the germline V gene. Between the trimmed V and J ends, which lost 1 base and 5 bases, there was a span of 14 bases. CDR3 length: 15 amino acids.

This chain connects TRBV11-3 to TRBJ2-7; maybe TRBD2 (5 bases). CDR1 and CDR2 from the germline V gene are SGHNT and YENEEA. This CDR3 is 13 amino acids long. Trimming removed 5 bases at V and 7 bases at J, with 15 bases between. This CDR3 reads CASSTTTTGEQYF. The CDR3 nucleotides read TGTGCCAGCAGCACAACCACCACGGGGGAGCAGTACTTC.